This TCR beta chain was observed in a study of regulatory T cells in long-lasting Graves disease. Looking at the study overall: Graves' cases, newly diagnosed, had used antithyroid drugs under 3 months.

Regarding time point: newly diagnosed GD, antithyroid drugs for less than 3 months. Researchers made the TCR library from RNA that was extracted from PBMCs. Whole-study results and caveats: Limited sample numbers may have lowered accuracy. Lower TCR diversity characterized persistent Graves' patients relative to newly diagnosed patients.

This clonotype appeared many times. Antigen specificity is unknown. Construction of TCR beta libraries relied on iRepertoire HTBI primers and on Arm-PCR targeting CDR3 regions. TCRdb reanalysed the multiplex PCR reads using MiXCR and keeps one entry per CDR3 protein. This sample has about 330,000 distinct CDR3 sequences, with about 16% found just once. Trimming stripped 4 bases from V and 2 bases from J, with 14 bases between. This CDR3 is built from 15 residues. These data also featured in a second study, about T cells in Graves' hyperthyroidism and ophthalmopathy. This second study notes: Carried out on the TCR CDR3, a first-round RT-PCR used the HTBI primer set.

The sample was peripheral blood mononuclear cells (PBMCs), taken at new diagnosis, from a patient treated with antithyroid drugs. The V call is TRBV12-3 or TRBV12-4, the J call TRBJ2-5; no definite D call. The clonotype comes from a young woman with Graves disease. CDR3: CASSYLQPPQETQYF. The CDR3 DNA reads as TGTGCCAGCAGTTACCTCCAGCCCCCTCAAGAGACCCAGTACTTC.